This T cell receptor (beta chain) was retrieved from a study of CD8 T cells in Susac syndrome. V was trimmed by 4 bases and J by 0 bases, leaving 4 bases between them. The CDR3 runs to 12 residues. CDR1 is SGHTA and CDR2 is FQGNSA in the germline V gene. Random hexamers were used to reverse transcribe roughly 0.45 to 1 ug of RNA. TCRdb reprocessed the immunoSEQ multiplex PCR reads with MiXCR, giving one entry per CDR3 protein. The data show around 280,000 distinct CDR3 sequences, about 91% seen once. Peripheral blood CD8+ and CD4+ T cells were profiled by TCR beta sequencing. Relapsing-remitting disease, either stable or active, was present in the multiple sclerosis controls, who were treatment-naive patients.

The sequenced sample consisted of CD4+ T cells from PBMCs. The chain joins TRBV7-2 to TRBJ2-7; D remains ambiguous. The TCR comes from a human donor with multiple sclerosis. The CDR3 is CASSSTSYEQYF. DNA for the CDR3: TGTGCCAGCAGCTCGACCTCCTACGAGCAGTACTTC.